These T cell receptor beta chains were read from a single sample in a study of naive and memory T cell subsets. TCRdb processed the UMI-ligation and nested PCR reads anew with MiXCR; each CDR3 protein has one entry. This sample has approximately 21,000 distinct CDR3 sequences; 11% occur once, and the top ten carry 15% to 20%. The source material was central memory CD8+ T cells from blood. The source is a human donor in good health. Each CDR3 is given with its conserved first and last residue. A D gene is named only where the DNA matches it firmly. Size tells how often a clone was seen (once, few, many) or the class of an expanded clone, and some rows leave it out.

V	length	J	D	size	DNA	CDR3
TRBV7-2	14	TRBJ2-1	TRBD2	NA	TGTGCCAGCAACCTAGCGGGGTCTTACAATGAGCAGTTCTTC	CASNLAGSYNEQFF
TRBV5-1	12	TRBJ2-1	NA	NA	TGCGCCAGCAGCTTGGCCCCCAGAGAGCAGTTCTTC	CASSLAPREQFF
TRBV10-3	14	TRBJ2-3	TRBD1	many	TGTGCCATCAGTACCGGACAGGGAGCAGATACGCAGTATTTT	CAISTGQGADTQYF
TRBV12-3/TRBV12-4	13	TRBJ2-2	NA	NA	TGTGCCAGCAGTGAAGGGTCATCCGGGGAGCTGTTTTTT	CASSEGSSGELFF
TRBV7-9	16	TRBJ2-5	TRBD2	medium-sized	TGTGCCAGCAGCTCCGGACTAGCGGGAGGGCAAGAGACCCAGTACTTC	CASSSGLAGGQETQYF
TRBV3-1	20	TRBJ2-1	TRBD2	few	TGTGCCAGCAGCCAAAAGGCCCTCCCTCGGACTAGCGGGGAAAACAATGAGCAGTTCTTC	CASSQKALPRTSGENNEQFF
TRBV3-1	16	TRBJ2-1	TRBD1	many	TGTGCCAGCAGCCCCACCGACAGGGGGCAAGGGAATGAGCAGTTCTTC	CASSPTDRGQGNEQFF
TRBV7-6	15	TRBJ2-5	NA	NA	TGTGCCAGCAGCTCGGCCGGGGCCCCCCGAGAGACCCAGTACTTC	CASSSAGAPRETQYF
TRBV7-9	15	TRBJ2-5	NA	NA	TGTGCCAGCAGCTCCTCGAACAGGGCCGGAGAGACCCAGTACTTC	CASSSSNRAGETQYF
TRBV6-6	16	TRBJ1-1	TRBD1	medium-sized	TGTGCCAGCAGCCCCACTGGGGGAGGGGGCGGTACTGAAGCTTTCTTT	CASSPTGGGGGTEAFF
TRBV21-1	15	TRBJ2-7	NA	large	TGTGCCAGCAGCAAGAGAGGTCACGATCCCTACGAGCAGTACTTC	CASSKRGHDPYEQYF
TRBV10-3	17	TRBJ2-3	TRBD1	few	TGTGCCATCAGTGAGGCCGGACAGGGAGGAGGCACAGATACGCAGTATTTT	CAISEAGQGGGTDTQYF
TRBV7-8	17	TRBJ2-3	TRBD1	many	TGTGCCAGCAGCTCGGCCGGGACAGGATATTTCACAGATACGCAGTATTTT	CASSSAGTGYFTDTQYF
TRBV9	14	TRBJ2-1	TRBD2	many	TGTGCCAGCAGCCCAGCGGGAAGGTACAATGAGCAGTTCTTC	CASSPAGRYNEQFF
TRBV27	13	TRBJ2-1	NA	NA	TGTGACAGCAGTTTAGGTGCCTCTGGTGAGCAGTTCTTC	CDSSLGASGEQFF
TRBV28	16	TRBJ2-6	NA	many	TGTGCCACTGTAGCTCTGTCATTCTCTGGGGCCAACGTCCTGACTTTC	CATVALSFSGANVLTF
TRBV11-2	15	TRBJ2-1	TRBD2	many	TGTGCCAGCAGCTTAGATCCGGGAGGTGACGGGGAGCAGTTCTTC	CASSLDPGGDGEQFF
TRBV25-1	15	TRBJ2-5	TRBD2	NA	TGTGCCAGCAGTGAATGGGGACTAGCGGGAGAGACCCAGTACTTC	CASSEWGLAGETQYF
TRBV6-1	18	TRBJ2-5	NA	many	TGTGCCAGCAGTGAAGCGGGATCGACGAAAATGGGGGAAGAGACCCAGTACTTC	CASSEAGSTKMGEETQYF
TRBV3-1	15	TRBJ2-7	TRBD1	few	TGTGCCAGCAGCCCCGGACAGGGGGGTCATGCGGAACAGTACTTC	CASSPGQGGHAEQYF
TRBV24-1	20	TRBJ1-5	NA	medium-sized	TGTGCCACCAGTGATTTTTTCACAACCACGACCCGTCCTAGCAATCAGCCCCAGCATTTT	CATSDFFTTTTRPSNQPQHF
TRBV14	15	TRBJ1-2	NA	many	TGTGCCAGCAGCCAAGATCATGTGGCTAACTATGGCTACACCTTC	CASSQDHVANYGYTF
TRBV9	12	TRBJ1-2	NA	NA	TGTGCCAGCAGCGCGGACAGTGGCGGCTACACCTTC	CASSADSGGYTF
TRBV6-2/TRBV6-3	17	TRBJ2-2	TRBD2	many	TGTGCCAGCAGTTTAGCTAGCGGGTTCGCGAACACCGGGGAGCTGTTTTTT	CASSLASGFANTGELFF